This T cell receptor beta chain was sequenced during a study of blood T cell repertoires in COVID-19. In the study overall: PBMCs, B-cell-depleted T cells, or T cells were the source of the cDNA or gDNA that made up the material.

Some clones are missing from TCRdb's copy, which holds only in-frame ones; the method was immunoSEQ multiplex PCR. The sample has roughly 250,000 clones; about 85% are singletons. The CDR3 extends over 14 amino acids. Germline V CDR1 and CDR2: DFQATT, SNEGSKA (reference sequence). The V and J ends lost 3 bases and 5 bases, in that order; junction bases with no gene match: 8. The specimen sequenced was peripheral blood. The receptor was isolated from a man in his 60s who had recovered from COVID-19. J is TRBJ1-2 and V is TRBV20-1, with 8 positions matching TRBD1. The CDR3 DNA is TGCAGTGCTAGTGGGCAGGGGGCTCGATATGGCTACACCTTC. Its translation: CSASGQGARYGYTF.